This T cell receptor beta chain was sequenced in a study of T cells after yellow fever vaccination. Whole-study findings and limits: Peaking faster, on day 5 versus 15, the secondary response was nonetheless weaker.

Germline V gene lookup returns CDR1 SGHTA and CDR2 FQGNSA. The CDR3 covers 15 residues. V was shortened by 1 base and J by 2 bases, with 12 bases between the two germline ends. TCR cDNA, made by 5'RACE template switching, carried an added universal primer site and UMIs. MiXCR, applied by TCRdb to the 5' RACE reads, yields one record per CDR3 protein. The data contain roughly 240,000 distinct CDR3 sequences, 6.5% to 7.5% of them singletons. Comment on this clonotype: Its specificity is unknown.

The chain recombines TRBV7-2 with TRBJ2-7, with D possibly being TRBD2 (6 bases). Specimen: CD4+ T cells sorted from PBMCs, collected on the day of the yellow fever booster vaccination. This TCR was recovered from a man aged 30 to 45 who received the YFV17D yellow fever vaccine. The CDR3, as DNA: TGTGCCAGCAGCTTAGGAGGCCTAGCGCCCTACGAGCAGTACTTC. It encodes CASSLGGLAPYEQYF.